The 8 T cell receptor beta chains below all came from one sample that was sequenced in a study of blood T cells in healthy people across ages. A second PCR of about 7 to 12 cycles used a sample-barcoded 5' primer and a J-beta primer mix. TCRdb analysed the 5' RACE reads with MiXCR anew, one entry per CDR3 protein. The sample holds roughly 1.7 million distinct CDR3 sequences, about 35% seen once. Sequencing was performed on blood. These receptor sequences come from a woman in her 30s in good health.

This sequence joins TRBV24-1 and TRBJ2-3; 9 bases map to TRBD2. The trim removed 2 bases at V and 0 bases at J, leaving 8 bases unmatched. The CDR3 loop spans 18 amino acids. Per germline, CDR1 KGHDR and CDR2 SFDVKD. CDR3 bases: TGTGCCACCAGTGATTCGGGTAGCGGGGGCGATAGCACAGATACGCAGTATTTT. Protein sequence: CATSDSGSGGDSTDTQYF.

The chain couples TRBV3-1 to TRBJ2-1; the D gene is possibly TRBD1 (6 bases). V was trimmed by 3 bases and J by 0 bases, leaving 9 bases between them. The CDR3 is 15 residues long. Germline lookup yields CDR1 LGHDT and CDR2 YNNKEL (reference sequence). The CDR3 sequence: CASSHRGSSYNEQFF. The CDR3 bases are TGTGCCAGCAGCCACAGGGGCAGCTCCTACAATGAGCAGTTCTTC.

The chain links TRBV6-2 or TRBV6-3 to TRBJ2-5; a weak D match, TRBD1 (6 bases). CDR3 size: 17 residues. V lost 3 bases and J 1 base, leaving 18 bases between the germline ends. The germline V gene encodes CDR1 MNHEY and CDR2 SVGEGT. Here the CDR3 reads CASSYGIDGQTQETQYF. In nucleotides, the CDR3 is TGTGCCAGCAGTTATGGGATCGACGGACAGACCCAAGAGACCCAGTACTTC.

This clonotype was counted only a few times. The rearrangement joins TRBV10-3 to TRBJ2-7; TRBD2 matches 7 bases. Germline V gene data show CDR1 as ENHRY and CDR2 as SYGVKD. V dropped 7 bases and J dropped 5; count of bases not matched to a gene: 11. The CDR3 consists of 14 residues. This CDR3 is CAITPQREDHEQYF. The CDR3 region has the DNA TGTGCCATCACTCCTCAACGGGAGGACCACGAGCAGTACTTC.

The V call is TRBV27, the J call TRBJ1-1; D is uncertain. Germline V lookup: CDR1 MNHEY, CDR2 SMNVEV (reference sequence). This CDR3 is 16 amino acids long. Trimming stripped 3 bases from V and 4 bases from J, with 18 bases between. The CDR3 reads CASSLEGFRMGTEAFF. In DNA form, the CDR3 reads TGTGCCAGCAGTTTGGAGGGTTTTCGTATGGGCACTGAAGCTTTCTTT.

CDR3 loop: CASSFHVLADYTQYF. As DNA, the CDR3 is TGTGCCAGCAGCTTTCATGTACTAGCGGATTATACGCAGTATTTT. J is TRBJ2-3 and V is TRBV7-9; 8 nucleotides line up with TRBD2. The CDR3 has 15 amino acids. Germline loops: CDR1 SEHNR, CDR2 FQNEAQ (reference sequence). V trimming: 3 bases; J trimming: 7 bases; junction bases outside the gene matches: 9.

The rearrangement links TRBV5-5 to TRBJ2-5; D is undetermined. Germline loops: CDR1 SGHKS, CDR2 YYEKEE (reference sequence). V was cut by 4 bases and J by 3 bases, with 13 bases left in between. The CDR3 is 14 amino acids. As DNA, the CDR3 is TGTGCCAGCAGCCGCGGACGCCTCGAAGAGACCCAGTACTTC. Translated, it gives CASSRGRLEETQYF.

The sample holds a few counts of this clonotype. This rearrangement joins TRBV10-1 to TRBJ1-1; 7 bases fit TRBD1. V shed 8 bases, J shed 8 bases, and the junction held 5 bases outside the gene matches. The CDR3 contains 11 residues. Germline CDR1 is WNHNN and CDR2 is SYGVQD (reference sequence). The CDR3, as DNA: TGCGCCAGCCCTAAGGACAGGGAAGCTTTCTTT. Protein product: CASPKDREAFF.